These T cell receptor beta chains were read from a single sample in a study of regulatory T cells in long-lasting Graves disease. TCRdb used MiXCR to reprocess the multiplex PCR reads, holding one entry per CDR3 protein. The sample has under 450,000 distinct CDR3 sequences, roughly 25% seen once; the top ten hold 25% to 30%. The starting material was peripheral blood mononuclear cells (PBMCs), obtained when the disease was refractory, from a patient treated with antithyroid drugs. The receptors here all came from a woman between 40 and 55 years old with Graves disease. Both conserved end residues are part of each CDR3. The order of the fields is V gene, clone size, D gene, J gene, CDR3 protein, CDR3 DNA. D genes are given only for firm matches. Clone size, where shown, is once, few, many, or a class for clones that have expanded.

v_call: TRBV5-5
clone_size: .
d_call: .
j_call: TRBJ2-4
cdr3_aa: CASSPEASSAKNIQYF
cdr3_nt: TGTGCCAGCAGCCCGGAGGCGAGTTCGGCCAAAAACATTCAGTACTTC

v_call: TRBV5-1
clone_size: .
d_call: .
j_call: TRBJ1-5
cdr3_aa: CASSLGGPSTNQPQHF
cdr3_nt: TGCGCCAGCAGTTTAGGGGGTCCTTCAACCAATCAGCCCCAGCATTTT

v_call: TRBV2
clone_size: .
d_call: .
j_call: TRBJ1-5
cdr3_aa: CASSSHLTGNQPQHF
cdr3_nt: TGTGCCAGCAGTTCTCATCTAACGGGCAATCAGCCCCAGCATTTT

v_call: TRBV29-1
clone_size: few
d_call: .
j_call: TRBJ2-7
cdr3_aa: CSVRVVYEQYF
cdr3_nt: TGCAGCGTTCGGGTAGTCTACGAGCAGTACTTC

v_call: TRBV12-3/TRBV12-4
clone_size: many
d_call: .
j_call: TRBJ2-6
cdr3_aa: CASSPQRLGANVLTF
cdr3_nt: TGTGCCAGCAGCCCGCAGCGCTTGGGGGCCAACGTCCTGACTTTC

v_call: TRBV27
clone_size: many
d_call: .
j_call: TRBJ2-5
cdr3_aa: CASRRGKTQYF
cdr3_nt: TGTGCCAGCAGGAGGGGGAAGACCCAGTACTTC

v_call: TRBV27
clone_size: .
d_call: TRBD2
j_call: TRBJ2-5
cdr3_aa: CASLGLAGGETQYF
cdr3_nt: TGTGCCAGCCTAGGCCTAGCGGGCGGCGAGACCCAGTACTTC

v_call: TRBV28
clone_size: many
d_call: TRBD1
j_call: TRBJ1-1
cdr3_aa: CASSLHPGQGMNTEAFF
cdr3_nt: TGTGCCAGCAGTTTACACCCGGGACAGGGCATGAACACTGAAGCTTTCTTT

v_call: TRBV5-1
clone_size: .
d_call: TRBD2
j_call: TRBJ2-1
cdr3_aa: CASNSQAGDEQFF
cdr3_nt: TGCGCCAGCAACTCGCAAGCGGGGGATGAGCAGTTCTTC

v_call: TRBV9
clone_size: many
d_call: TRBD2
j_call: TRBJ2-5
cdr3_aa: CASSPVAGEETQYF
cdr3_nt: TGTGCCAGCAGCCCCGTAGCGGGAGAAGAGACCCAGTACTTC

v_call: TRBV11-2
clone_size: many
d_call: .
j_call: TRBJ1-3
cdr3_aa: CASSLDGAKGNTIYF
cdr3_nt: TGTGCCAGCAGCTTAGATGGGGCAAAAGGAAACACCATATATTTT

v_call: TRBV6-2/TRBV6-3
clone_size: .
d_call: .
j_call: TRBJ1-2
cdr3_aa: CASSYRTASSGYTF
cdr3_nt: TGTGCCAGCAGTTACCGGACAGCCTCGAGCGGCTACACCTTC

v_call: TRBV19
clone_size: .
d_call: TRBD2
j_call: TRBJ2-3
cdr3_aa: CASSIDLWTSGHPDTQYF
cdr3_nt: TGTGCCAGTAGTATAGATCTATGGACTAGCGGACACCCAGATACGCAGTATTTT

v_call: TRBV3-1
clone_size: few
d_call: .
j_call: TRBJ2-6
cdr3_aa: CASSQEQGSSGANVLTF
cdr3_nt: TGTGCCAGCAGCCAAGAGCAGGGGAGCTCTGGGGCCAACGTCCTGACTTTC

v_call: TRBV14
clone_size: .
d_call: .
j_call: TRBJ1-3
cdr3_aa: CASSLPGSAGNTIYF
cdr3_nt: TGTGCCAGCAGCCTGCCGGGATCCGCTGGAAACACCATATATTTT

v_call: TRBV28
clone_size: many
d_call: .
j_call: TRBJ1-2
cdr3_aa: CASIPRPGAHDGYTF
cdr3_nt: TGTGCCAGCATTCCAAGGCCGGGGGCGCATGATGGCTACACCTTC

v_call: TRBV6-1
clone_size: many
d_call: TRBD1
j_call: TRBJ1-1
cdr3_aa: CASRYTGGDDEAFF
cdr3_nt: TGTGCCAGCAGGTATACAGGGGGCGATGATGAAGCTTTCTTT

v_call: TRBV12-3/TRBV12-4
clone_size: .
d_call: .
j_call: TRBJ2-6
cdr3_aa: CASSTSGTHSGANVLTF
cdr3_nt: TGTGCCAGCAGTACCTCCGGGACCCACTCTGGGGCCAACGTCCTGACTTTC

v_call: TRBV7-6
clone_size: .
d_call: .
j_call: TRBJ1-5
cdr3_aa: CASSLAGQNQPQHF
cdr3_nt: TGTGCCAGCAGCTTAGCGGGCCAAAATCAGCCCCAGCATTTT

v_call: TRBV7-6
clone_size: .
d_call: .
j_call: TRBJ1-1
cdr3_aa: CASSIRVGGSAEAFF
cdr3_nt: TGTGCCAGCAGCATTCGGGTGGGGGGTTCGGCTGAAGCTTTCTTT

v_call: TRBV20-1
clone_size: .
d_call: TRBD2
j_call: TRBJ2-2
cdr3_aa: CSVPGVREGRYGELFF
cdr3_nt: TGCAGTGTCCCGGGGGTGCGGGAGGGCCGGTACGGGGAGCTGTTTTTT

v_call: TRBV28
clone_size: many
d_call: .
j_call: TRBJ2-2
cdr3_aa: CASRRETSPGELFF
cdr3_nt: TGTGCCAGCAGGAGGGAGACTAGTCCCGGGGAGCTGTTTTTT

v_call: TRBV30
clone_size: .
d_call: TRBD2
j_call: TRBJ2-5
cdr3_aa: CAWRPTSGRDWETQYF
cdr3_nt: TGTGCCTGGAGGCCGACTAGCGGGAGAGATTGGGAGACCCAGTACTTC

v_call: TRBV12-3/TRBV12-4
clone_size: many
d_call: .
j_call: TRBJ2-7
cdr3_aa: CASSSGRRSVFVEQYF
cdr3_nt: TGTGCCAGCAGTTCGGGCAGACGGTCCGTTTTCGTCGAGCAGTACTTC

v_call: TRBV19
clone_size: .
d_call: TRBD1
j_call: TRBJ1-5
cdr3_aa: CASSPSLDRVNQPQHF
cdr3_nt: TGTGCCAGTAGTCCCAGTCTCGACAGGGTCAATCAGCCCCAGCATTTT

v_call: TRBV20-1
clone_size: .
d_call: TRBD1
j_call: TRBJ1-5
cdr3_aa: CSAIKTGINQPQHF
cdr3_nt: TGCAGTGCTATTAAGACAGGGATCAATCAGCCCCAGCATTTT

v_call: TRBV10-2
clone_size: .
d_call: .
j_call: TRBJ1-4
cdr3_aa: CASSESFSPGEKLFF
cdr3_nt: TGCGCCAGCAGTGAGTCGTTCTCTCCCGGTGAAAAACTGTTTTTT

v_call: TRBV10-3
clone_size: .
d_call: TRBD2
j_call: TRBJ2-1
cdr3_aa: CAISEFTSGEQFF
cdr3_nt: TGTGCCATCAGTGAGTTTACTAGCGGTGAGCAGTTCTTC

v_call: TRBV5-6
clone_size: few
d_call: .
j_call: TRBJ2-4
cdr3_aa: CASSAPGVGIQYF
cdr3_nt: TGTGCCAGCAGCGCGCCAGGGGTTGGCATTCAGTACTTC

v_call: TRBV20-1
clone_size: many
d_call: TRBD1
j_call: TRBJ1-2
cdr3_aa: CSATYRGGGYTF
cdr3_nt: TGCAGTGCTACCTACAGGGGGGGGGGCTACACCTTC

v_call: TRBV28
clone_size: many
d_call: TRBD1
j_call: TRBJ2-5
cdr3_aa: CASSLMGRWDRGSQETQYF
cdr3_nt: TGTGCCAGCAGTTTAATGGGGAGGTGGGACAGGGGGAGCCAAGAGACCCAGTACTTC

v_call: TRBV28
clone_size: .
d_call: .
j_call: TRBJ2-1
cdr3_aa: CASSFAGAYDSYNEQFF
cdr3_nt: TGTGCCAGCAGTTTCGCCGGCGCTTATGACTCCTACAATGAGCAGTTCTTC

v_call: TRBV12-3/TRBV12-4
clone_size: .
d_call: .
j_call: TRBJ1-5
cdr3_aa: CASSLSGLPGQPQHF
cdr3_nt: TGTGCCAGCAGTTTAAGTGGCCTGCCAGGACAGCCCCAGCATTTT

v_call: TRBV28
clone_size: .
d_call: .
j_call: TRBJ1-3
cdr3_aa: CASSLDQHTIYF
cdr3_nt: TGTGCCAGCAGCCTGGACCAACACACCATATATTTT

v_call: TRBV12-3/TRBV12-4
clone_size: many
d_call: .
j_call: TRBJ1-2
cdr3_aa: CASSSTGNRVGYTF
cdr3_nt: TGTGCCAGCAGTTCGACCGGAAACAGGGTTGGCTACACCTTC

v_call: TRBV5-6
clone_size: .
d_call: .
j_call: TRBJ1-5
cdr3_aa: CANSLLANQPQHF
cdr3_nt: TGTGCCAACAGCTTGCTCGCTAATCAGCCCCAGCATTTT

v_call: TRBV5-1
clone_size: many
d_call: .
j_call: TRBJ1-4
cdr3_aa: CASSFREKLFF
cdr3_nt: TGTGCCAGCAGCTTCAGGGAAAAACTGTTTTTT

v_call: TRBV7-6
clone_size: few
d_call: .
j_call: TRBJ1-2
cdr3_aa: CASSPYNNYGYTF
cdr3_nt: TGTGCCAGCAGCCCATACAATAACTATGGCTACACCTTC

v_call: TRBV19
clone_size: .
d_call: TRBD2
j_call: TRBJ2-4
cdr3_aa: CASSIDSGAGIASKNIQYF
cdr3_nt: TGTGCCAGTAGTATAGATTCGGGAGCGGGAATCGCGTCCAAAAACATTCAGTACTTC

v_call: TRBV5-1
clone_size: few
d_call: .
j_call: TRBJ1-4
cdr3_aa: CASSRAAATNEKLFF
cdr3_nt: TGCGCCAGCAGTAGGGCGGCCGCAACTAATGAAAAACTGTTTTTT

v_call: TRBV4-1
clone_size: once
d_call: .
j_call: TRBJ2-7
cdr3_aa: CASGNRDGPYEQYF
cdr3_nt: TGCGCCAGCGGAAACCGGGACGGGCCCTACGAGCAGTACTTC

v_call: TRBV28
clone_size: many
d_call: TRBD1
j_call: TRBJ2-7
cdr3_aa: CASLTITGGKSYEQYF
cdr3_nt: TGTGCCAGCCTTACCATTACAGGGGGCAAGTCCTACGAGCAGTACTTC

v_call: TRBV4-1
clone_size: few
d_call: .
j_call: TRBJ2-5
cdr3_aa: CASTSRTGLETQYF
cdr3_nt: TGCGCCAGCACCTCTCGGACGGGGCTTGAGACCCAGTACTTC

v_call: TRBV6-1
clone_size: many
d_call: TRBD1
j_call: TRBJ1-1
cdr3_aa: CASSVRGDNTEAFF
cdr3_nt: TGTGCCAGCAGCGTCAGGGGGGATAACACTGAAGCTTTCTTT

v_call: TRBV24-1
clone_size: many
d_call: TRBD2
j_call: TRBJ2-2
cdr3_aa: CASRSGTNTGELFF
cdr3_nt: TGTGCCAGCCGTAGCGGGACGAACACCGGGGAGCTGTTTTTT

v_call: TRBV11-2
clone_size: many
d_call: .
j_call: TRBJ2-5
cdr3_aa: CASSSNGELGETQYF
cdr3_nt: TGTGCCAGCAGCTCAAACGGGGAGTTGGGGGAGACCCAGTACTTC

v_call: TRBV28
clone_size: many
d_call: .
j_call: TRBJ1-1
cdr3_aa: CASSFLLLQGILNTEAFF
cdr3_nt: TGTGCCAGCAGTTTTCTACTCCTTCAGGGTATCCTGAACACTGAAGCTTTCTTT

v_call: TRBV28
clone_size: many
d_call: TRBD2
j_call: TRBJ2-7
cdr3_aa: CASSYYLGLYREGFEQYF
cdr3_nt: TGTGCCAGCAGTTATTACCTGGGACTGTACCGGGAGGGCTTCGAGCAGTACTTC

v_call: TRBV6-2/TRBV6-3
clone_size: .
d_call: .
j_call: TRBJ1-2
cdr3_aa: CASSSPDTLRVPYGYTF
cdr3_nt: TGTGCCAGCAGTTCCCCGGACACCCTCAGGGTCCCCTATGGCTACACCTTC

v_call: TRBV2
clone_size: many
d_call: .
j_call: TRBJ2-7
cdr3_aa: CASSGGGGYEQYF
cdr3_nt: TGTGCCAGCAGTGGAGGGGGGGGCTACGAGCAGTACTTC

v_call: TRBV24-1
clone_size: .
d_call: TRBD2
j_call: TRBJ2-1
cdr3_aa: CATSDTWTSGTFRRKNEQFF
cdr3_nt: TGTGCCACCAGTGATACCTGGACTAGCGGGACTTTTCGGAGGAAAAATGAGCAGTTCTTC

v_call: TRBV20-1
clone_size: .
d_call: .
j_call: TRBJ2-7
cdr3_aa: CSARRRWEYCEQYF
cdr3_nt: TGCAGTGCTAGAAGACGGTGGGAATACTGCGAGCAGTACTTC

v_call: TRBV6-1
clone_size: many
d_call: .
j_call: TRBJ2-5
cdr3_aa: CASSELVETQYF
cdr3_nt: TGTGCCAGCAGTGAACTTGTGGAGACCCAGTACTTC

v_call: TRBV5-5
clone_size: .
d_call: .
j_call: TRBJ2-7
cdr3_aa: CASSFKAWDYEQYF
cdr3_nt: TGTGCCAGCAGCTTTAAGGCCTGGGACTACGAGCAGTACTTC

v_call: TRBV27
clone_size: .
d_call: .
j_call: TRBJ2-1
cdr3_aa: CASSPAVGSYNEQFF
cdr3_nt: TGTGCCAGCAGTCCCGCTGTGGGCTCCTACAATGAGCAGTTCTTC

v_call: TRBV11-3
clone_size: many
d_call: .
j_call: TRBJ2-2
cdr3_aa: CASSLREPPGELFF
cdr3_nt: TGTGCCAGCAGCTTACGTGAACCCCCTGGGGAGCTGTTTTTT

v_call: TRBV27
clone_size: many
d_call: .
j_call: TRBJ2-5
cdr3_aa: CASKGPGGETQYF
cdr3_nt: TGTGCCAGCAAAGGCCCGGGCGGCGAGACCCAGTACTTC

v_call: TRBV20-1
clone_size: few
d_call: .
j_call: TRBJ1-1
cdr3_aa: CSAPSRVGPNTEAFF
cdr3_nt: TGCAGTGCCCCCTCCCGGGTAGGGCCGAACACTGAAGCTTTCTTT

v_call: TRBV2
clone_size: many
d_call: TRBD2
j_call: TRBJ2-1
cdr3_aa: CASKPGLAVRGQFF
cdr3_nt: TGTGCCAGCAAGCCGGGACTAGCGGTGAGGGGGCAGTTCTTC